The sequence of this T cell receptor beta chain was determined in a study of graft-versus-host responses after intestinal transplantation. Some clones are missing from TCRdb's copy, which holds only in-frame ones; the method was immunoSEQ multiplex PCR. The table shows tens of thousands of clones, with around 89% occurring only once. With respect to this clone: Its antigen is not identified.

This specimen consisted of unstimulated CD4+ T cells sorted from spleen or lymph node cells, obtained before transplant. This receptor was identified in a human donor who was the organ donor for an intestinal transplant.

The CDR3 protein is CASSAQGAVTEAFF. The CDR3 nucleotides read TGTGCCAGCAGTGCACAGGGCGCGGTCACTGAAGCTTTCTTT. The chain recombines TRBV6-1 with TRBJ1-1; the D gene is possibly TRBD1 (6 bases). The CDR3 runs 14 residues. Germline loops: CDR1 MNHNS, CDR2 SASEGT. V was shortened by 4 bases and J by 4 bases, with 13 bases between the two germline ends.